Presented here are 30 T cell receptor beta chains from one specimen sequenced in a study of PD-L1 blockade in urothelial cancer. Clones were sequenced by immunoSEQ multiplex PCR, and TCRdb holds only the in-frame ones, with some missing. Here the sample spans 35,000 to 40,000 clones, 75% to 95% being singletons. The material sequenced was PBMCs, taken around atezolizumab (anti-PD-L1) treatment. The receptors originated from a man aged 70-80 years with urothelial cancer.

The rearrangement links TRBV27 to TRBJ2-7; weak D call: TRBD1 (6 bases). CDR1 MNHEY and CDR2 SMNVEV come from the germline V gene (reference sequence). The ends were cut back, 8 bases at V and 1 base at J, with 15 bases in the middle. This CDR3 has 14 amino acids. The CDR3 nucleotides are TGTGCCAGCCGCGGACAGATCAGTTCCTACGAGCAGTACTTC. This encodes CASRGQISSYEQYF.

This sequence joins TRBV5-1 and TRBJ2-1; 9 bases map to TRBD2. J gave up 5 bases and V 8 bases, and 14 bases lay outside the gene matches. This CDR3 is 16 amino acids long. Germline lookup yields CDR1 SGHRS and CDR2 YFSETQ. The CDR3 DNA reads as TGCGCCAGTCACGCGGCGCGGGAGGGCCAAGACAATGAGCAGTTCTTC. Its translation: CASHAAREGQDNEQFF.

This clone was picked up a small number of times. The chain recombines TRBV29-1 with TRBJ1-4; D perhaps matches TRBD1 (5 bases). The CDR3 is 15 residues long. Trimming took 4 bases from V and 0 from J, leaving 12 bases between them. Per the germline V gene, CDR1 is SQVTM and CDR2 is ANQGSEA. Here the CDR3 reads CSVGQGYATNEKLFF. CDR3 bases: TGCAGCGTTGGGCAGGGCTATGCAACTAATGAAAAACTGTTTTTT.

The chain couples TRBV10-3 to TRBJ2-1; perhaps TRBD1 as D (5 bases). Germline V gene lookup returns CDR1 ENHRY and CDR2 SYGVKD. The CDR3 length is 15 residues. Trimming removed 3 bases from V and 8 bases from J, with 17 bases in between. The chain's CDR3 is CAISERSRVLDEQFF. CDR3 DNA: TGTGCCATCAGTGAAAGGTCCAGGGTTCTGGATGAGCAGTTCTTC.

The rearrangement links TRBV5-5 to TRBJ1-4, with 9 bases that match TRBD1. The CDR3 consists of 17 residues. With V trimmed by 1 base and J by 2 bases, 6 bases remained unmatched. Germline V gene lookup returns CDR1 SGHKS and CDR2 YYEKEE (reference sequence). The CDR3 loop is CASSLSGTGSTNEKLFF. CDR3 sequence (DNA): TGTGCCAGCAGCTTGTCAGGGACAGGGAGTACTAATGAAAAACTGTTTTTT.

The V and J genes are TRBV6-5 and TRBJ2-2; 11 bases fit TRBD2. J gave up 8 bases and V 10 bases, and 9 bases lay outside the gene matches. Germline V CDR1 and CDR2: MNHEY, SVGAGI. The CDR3 consists of 14 residues. CDR3 sequence reads: CATTGLAGTGELFF. CDR3 nucleotides: TGTGCCACCACCGGACTAGCGGGTACGGGGGAGCTGTTTTTT.

This chain links TRBV2 with TRBJ2-7, with 7 bases fitting TRBD2. CDR3 size: 17 residues. The J segment lost 5 bases and the V segment lost 3 bases, leaving 16 bases of the junction unmatched. Germline lookup yields CDR1 SNHLY and CDR2 FYNNEI. The CDR3 DNA sequence: TGTGCCAGCAGTGACAAGGCTCGGACTAGGCCCTCTAACGAGCAGTACTTC. Translation: CASSDKARTRPSNEQYF.

The chain links TRBV18 to TRBJ2-6; D remains unclear. Germline loops: CDR1 KGHSH, CDR2 LQKENI. CDR3 length: 16 amino acids. Trimming shortened V by 1 base and J by 0 bases, and 7 bases separated the two germline ends. CDR3 region: CASSPLETSGANVLTF. The CDR3 bases are TGTGCCAGCTCACCACTGGAGACCTCTGGGGCCAACGTCCTGACTTTC.

The chain is built from TRBV7-2 and TRBJ2-5; tentative D call: TRBD2 (6 bases). Germline values: CDR1 SGHTA, CDR2 FQGNSA. The CDR3 totals 15 residues. The V and J ends lost 1 base and 5 bases respectively, with 14 bases between them. The CDR3 sequence: CASSLEARGWETQYF. CDR3 nucleotides: TGTGCCAGCAGCTTAGAGGCCCGGGGGTGGGAGACCCAGTACTTC.

This chain links TRBV6-5 with TRBJ1-4; D might be TRBD1 (5 bases). The V gene's germline CDR1 is MNHEY and CDR2 SVGAGI. The ends were cut back, 7 bases at V and 7 bases at J, with 16 bases in the middle. CDR3 length: 14 residues. CDR3 bases: TGTGCCAGCAAAAGGGGTCAGCCGTTTGAAAAACTGTTTTTT. It codes for CASKRGQPFEKLFF.

This clone has only one observation. This chain joins TRBV27 and TRBJ1-4, with 8 positions matching TRBD1. Germline assignment: CDR1 MNHEY and CDR2 SMNVEV (reference sequence). J was trimmed by 6 bases and V by 4 bases; bases with no gene match: 7. The CDR3 covers 15 residues. DNA of the CDR3: TGTGCCAGCAGTTCCCAGGGGGCGCGGGATGAAAAACTGTTTTTT. It is translated as CASSSQGARDEKLFF.

This chain links TRBV10-2 with TRBJ2-7; TRBD2 agrees at 13 bases. This CDR3 contains 12 residues. Germline V gene sequence: CDR1 WSHSY, CDR2 SAAADI. Trimming cost V 7 bases and J 7 bases; bases outside gene matches: 1. This chain's CDR3 is CASKLAGGEQYF. DNA for the CDR3: TGCGCCAGCAAACTAGCGGGAGGGGAGCAGTACTTC.

J is TRBJ2-1 and V is TRBV7-9; TRBD2 matches 8 bases. Per the germline V gene, CDR1 is SEHNR and CDR2 is FQNEAQ (reference sequence). J gave up 10 bases and V 1 base, and 15 bases lay outside the gene matches. The CDR3 spans 17 residues. CDR3 region: CASSLGLRAGAPVEQFF. DNA for the CDR3: TGTGCCAGCAGCTTAGGTCTCAGAGCGGGAGCCCCGGTGGAGCAGTTCTTC.

This clone appeared once. The V and J genes are TRBV9 and TRBJ1-1; D is undetermined. The V gene lost 1 base and the J gene lost 5 bases, with 9 bases spanning the gap. CDR1 is SGDLS and CDR2 is YYNGEE in the germline V gene. The CDR3 loop spans 13 amino acids. CDR3 amino acids: CASSVSGGTEAFF. The CDR3 DNA reads TGTGCCAGCAGCGTAAGCGGCGGGACTGAAGCTTTCTTT.

There are a few counts of this clone. V usage is TRBV11-2 and J usage is TRBJ2-5; TRBD1 matches at 8 bases. V was clipped by 5 bases and J by 3 bases; unmatched bases: 5. The germline V gene encodes CDR1 SGHAT and CDR2 FQNNGV. The CDR3 consists of 14 residues. CDR3 amino acids: CASSPRGQKETQYF. As DNA, the CDR3 is TGTGCCAGCAGCCCCAGGGGGCAGAAAGAGACCCAGTACTTC. The full variable domain, in which reference TRBV11-2 and TRBJ2-5 provide the parts outside the CDR3, is EAGVAQSPRYKIIEKRQSVAFWCNPISGHATLYWYQQILGQGPKLLIQFQNNGVVDDSQLPKDRFSAERLKGVDSTLKIQPAKLEDSAVYLCASSPRGQKETQYFGPGTRLLVL.

The chain uses TRBV19 and TRBJ2-5, with D perhaps matching TRBD1 (6 bases). The CDR3 has 15 amino acids. The germline V and J ends were trimmed by 6 bases and 2 bases, with 16 bases remaining between them. From germline, CDR1 is LNHDA and CDR2 SQIVND (reference sequence). The CDR3 sequence: CASSLGAVVQETQYF. CDR3 nucleotide sequence: TGTGCCAGTAGCCTGGGGGCAGTCGTTCAAGAGACCCAGTACTTC.

The chain has TRBV28 and TRBJ2-5, with D possibly being TRBD2 (5 bases). Trimming took 2 bases from V and 5 from J, leaving 9 bases between them. The CDR3 totals 13 residues. Germline CDR1 MDHEN, CDR2 SYDVKM. This chain's CDR3 is CASSLGRLETQYF. CDR3 DNA sequence: TGTGCCAGCAGTTTAGGGAGACTGGAGACCCAGTACTTC.

The V and J genes are TRBV7-6 and TRBJ2-5; D not resolved. The germline V and J ends were trimmed by 1 base and 1 base, with 10 bases remaining between them. The CDR3 is 15 amino acids. Germline lookup yields CDR1 SGHVS and CDR2 FNYEAQ. CDR3 nucleotides: TGTGCCAGCAGCTTAGGGCAGGCGATCCAAGAGACCCAGTACTTC. Amino acids: CASSLGQAIQETQYF.

The chain carries TRBV29-1 and TRBJ2-5; 14 bases match TRBD2. This CDR3 has 14 residues. Trimming removed 4 bases from V and 3 bases from J; junction bases left unmatched: 1. The germline V gene has CDR1 SQVTM and CDR2 ANQGSEA. CDR3: CSVGTSGRKETQYF. The CDR3, as DNA: TGCAGCGTTGGGACTAGCGGGAGGAAAGAGACCCAGTACTTC.

The V call is TRBV19, the J call TRBJ2-7, with D tentatively TRBD1 (6 bases). The CDR3 has 12 residues. CDR1 is LNHDA, CDR2 SQIVND, per germline (reference sequence). Trimming removed 2 bases at V and 7 bases at J, with 9 bases between. The CDR3 nucleotides are TGTGCCAGTAGTATATGGGGGCGTGAGCAGTACTTC. Translating it yields CASSIWGREQYF.

The rearrangement links TRBV27 to TRBJ2-3, with TRBD1 matching 9 bases. Unmatched junction bases numbered 8, after V lost 5 bases and J lost 5 bases. This CDR3 spans 15 amino acids. Germline V gene data show CDR1 as MNHEY and CDR2 as SMNVEV (reference sequence). The CDR3 region has the DNA TGTGCCAGCAGTGTACGACAGGGGGGAGGAGATACGCAGTATTTT. The encoded protein is CASSVRQGGGDTQYF.

The J gene is TRBJ2-5, the V gene TRBV30; D uncertain. CDR3 length: 12 residues. The germline gives CDR1 GTSNPN, CDR2 SVGIG (reference sequence). Trimming took 3 bases from V and 5 from J, leaving 10 bases between them. The CDR3 coding sequence is TGTGCCTGGAGCGCGGTCCGGGAGACCCAGTACTTC. This encodes CAWSAVRETQYF.

This chain connects TRBV7-7 to TRBJ2-2, with 10 bases identical to TRBD2. There are 16 residues in the CDR3. Germline V gives CDR1 SSHAT, CDR2 FNYEAQ (reference sequence). V lost 4 bases and J lost 4; bases outside the gene matches: 6. In nucleotides, the CDR3 is TGTGCCAGCAGCTCCGGGACTAGCGTGAGCACCGGGGAGCTGTTTTTT. Translation gives CASSSGTSVSTGELFF.

V and J are TRBV9 and TRBJ2-1, with 9 positions matching TRBD1. Trimming at V came to 2 bases and at J to 6 bases, leaving 9 bases not matched to a gene. The CDR3 has 16 amino acids. CDR1 and CDR2 (germline): SGDLS, YYNGEE. CDR3 nucleotides: TGTGCCAGCAGCGTCCAGACAGGGGGTGTGGGCAATGAGCAGTTCTTC. This encodes CASSVQTGGVGNEQFF. The variable domain in full, with the rest retrieved from reference TRBV9 and TRBJ2-1, is DSGVTQTPKHLITATGQRVTLRCSPRSGDLSVYWYQQSLDQGLQFLIQYYNGEERAKGNILERFSAQQFPDLHSELNLSSLELGDSALYFCASSVQTGGVGNEQFFGPGTRLTVL.

The chain links TRBV28 to TRBJ1-2; TRBD1 matches 7 bases. This CDR3 is built from 15 residues. The germline V gene encodes CDR1 MDHEN and CDR2 SYDVKM. V shed 5 bases, J shed 8 bases, and the junction held 14 bases outside the gene matches. The CDR3 sequence: CASSPPARQGGGYTF. In nucleotides, the CDR3 is TGTGCCAGCAGTCCACCGGCGCGACAGGGAGGCGGCTACACCTTC.

The chain joins TRBV30 to TRBJ2-5, with 7 bases identical to TRBD2. V shed 4 bases, J shed 2 bases, and the junction held 10 bases outside the gene matches. CDR3 length equals 15 residues. Germline lookup yields CDR1 GTSNPN and CDR2 SVGIG (reference sequence). CDR3 DNA: TGTGCCTGGATGGGTCGAGCGGGAAGTCAAGAGACCCAGTACTTC. The encoded protein is CAWMGRAGSQETQYF. Using reference TRBV30 and TRBJ2-5 for the parts outside the CDR3, the full variable domain is SQTIHQWPATLVQPVGSPLSLECTVEGTSNPNLYWYRQAAGRGLQLLFYSVGIGQISSEVPQNLSASRPQDRQFILSSKKLLLSDSGFYLCAWMGRAGSQETQYFGPGTRLLVL.

The chain carries TRBV9 and TRBJ2-1, with TRBD2 as a possible D gene (5 bases). From germline, CDR1 is SGDLS and CDR2 YYNGEE. The CDR3 has 14 amino acids. Trimming left V 6 bases short and J 6 bases short, with 16 bases between. Here the CDR3 DNA reads TGTGCCAGCACCCCCTTCGGCGGGCCCAATGAGCAGTTCTTC. It is translated as CASTPFGGPNEQFF. The full variable domain, rest sourced from reference TRBV9 and TRBJ2-1, is DSGVTQTPKHLITATGQRVTLRCSPRSGDLSVYWYQQSLDQGLQFLIQYYNGEERAKGNILERFSAQQFPDLHSELNLSSLELGDSALYFCASTPFGGPNEQFFGPGTRLTVL.

This chain links TRBV5-6 with TRBJ1-4; 8 bases are shared with TRBD1. Unmatched junction bases numbered 10, after V lost 4 bases and J lost 8 bases. The CDR3 extends over 15 amino acids. Germline V CDR1 and CDR2: SGHDT, YYEEEE. The CDR3 region is CASSLTGGKVEKLFF. The CDR3 DNA sequence: TGTGCCAGCAGCCTTACAGGGGGGAAGGTCGAAAAACTGTTTTTT.

Only one count was recorded for this clone. The chain has TRBV27 and TRBJ1-1, with D perhaps TRBD1 (5 bases). The germline V gene encodes CDR1 MNHEY and CDR2 SMNVEV (reference sequence). This CDR3 has 17 residues. V lost 4 bases and J lost 1, with 19 bases in between. Here the CDR3 DNA reads TGTGCCAGCAGTTCAAGACCCGTCGACGGGGGGAACACTGAAGCTTTCTTT. This translates into CASSSRPVDGGNTEAFF.

This chain joins TRBV28 and TRBJ2-7; D is uncertain. V lost 2 bases and J lost 0, with 5 bases in between. The germline V gene encodes CDR1 MDHEN and CDR2 SYDVKM. The CDR3 extends over 13 amino acids. CDR3: CASSLHISYEQYF. CDR3 DNA: TGTGCCAGCAGTTTACACATCTCCTACGAGCAGTACTTC.